The source of this T cell receptor beta chain is a study of blood T cells in healthy people across ages. CDR1 is SGHTA, CDR2 FQGNSA, per germline. V was shortened by 2 bases and J by 8 bases, with 12 bases between the two germline ends. The CDR3 has 14 amino acids. There were healthy Caucasian individuals from Russia, aged about 6 to 100, serving as donors. For the second PCR, which ran for about 6 to 11 cycles, a sample-barcoded 5' primer and a J-beta primer mix were used. TCRdb ran MiXCR on the 5' RACE reads and lists one entry per CDR3 protein. The sample includes over 550,000 distinct CDR3 sequences, 25% to 35% of them seen just once. The sample holds a few counts of this clonotype.

The sequence was collected from a woman older than 75 in good health. The gene calls are TRBV7-2 and TRBJ2-2, with D unclear. The sequenced sample consisted of blood. The chain's CDR3 is CASSLLRITGELFF. DNA for the CDR3: TGTGCCAGCAGCTTACTACGTATCACGGGGGAGCTGTTTTTT.